The clone carrying this T cell receptor beta chain was detected only once. The entry originates in a study of blood T cell repertoires in COVID-19. For the study at large: COVID-19 samples from acute and convalescent phases originated in the United States, Italy and Spain. The cDNA or gDNA used as material had been derived from T cells, B-cell-depleted T cells, or PBMCs.

Germline assignment: CDR1 MRHNA and CDR2 SNTAGT. V lost 5 bases to trimming and J lost 2 bases, with 16 bases between them. The CDR3 has 17 residues. Per the study methods: How many nucleated cells were present was estimated from reference gene primer amplification. TCRdb's table, derived via immunoSEQ multiplex PCR, lists solely in-frame clones and lacks some. V, J and clone size are those of that table, while D and trimming were read from the DNA. The sample includes approximately 260,000 clones, approximately 90% seen only once; the top ten take 3.7%. Sequencing was done on a sample of peripheral blood. This TCR came from a woman aged 35 to 49 with acute or convalescent COVID-19. The chain carries TRBV6-4 and TRBJ2-6, with D perhaps TRBD2 (6 bases). In DNA form, the CDR3 reads TGTGCCAGCAGTAAGGAGGGGTATTGGGCTGGGGCCAACGTCCTGACTTTC. This encodes CASSKEGYWAGANVLTF.